The present T cell receptor (beta chain) was sequenced within a study of cytomegalovirus exposure and HLA in healthy donors. Study-wide background: Roughly 80% of roughly 400 genotyped donors fell in the Caucasian-associated ancestry cluster.

A word on this clone: Its antigen is not identified. The same CDR3 can be traced to other DNA sequences in this sample.

Vbeta (60) and Jbeta (13) primers were used in the PCR. Only in-frame clones appear in the TCRdb table, and some are missing; sequencing was by immunoSEQ multiplex PCR. The sample shows approximately 150,000 clones, 80% of them seen only once. Points from the study as a whole: An observed cluster of highly shared sequence variants was recorded as a likely sequencing artifact. Trimming of TCR beta V- and J-genes showed a link, identified in a later analysis, to a missense DCLRE1C variant. According to an earlier analysis, most TCR beta V segments yielded productive rearrangements about 90% or about 30% of the time.

CDR3 length: 15 residues. Germline CDR1 reads SEHNR; CDR2 reads FQNEAQ (reference sequence). Trimming cost V 5 bases and J 3 bases, with 17 bases left between them. The sequencing input was PBMCs. The rearrangement uses TRBV7-9 and TRBJ2-7, with a weak D call TRBD1 (6 bases). This TCR derives from a woman aged 40 to 50 in good health and CMV-seronegative. This chain's CDR3 is CASSPGWEGGYEQYF. Here the CDR3 DNA reads TGTGCCAGCAGCCCGGGGTGGGAAGGGGGCTACGAGCAGTACTTC.